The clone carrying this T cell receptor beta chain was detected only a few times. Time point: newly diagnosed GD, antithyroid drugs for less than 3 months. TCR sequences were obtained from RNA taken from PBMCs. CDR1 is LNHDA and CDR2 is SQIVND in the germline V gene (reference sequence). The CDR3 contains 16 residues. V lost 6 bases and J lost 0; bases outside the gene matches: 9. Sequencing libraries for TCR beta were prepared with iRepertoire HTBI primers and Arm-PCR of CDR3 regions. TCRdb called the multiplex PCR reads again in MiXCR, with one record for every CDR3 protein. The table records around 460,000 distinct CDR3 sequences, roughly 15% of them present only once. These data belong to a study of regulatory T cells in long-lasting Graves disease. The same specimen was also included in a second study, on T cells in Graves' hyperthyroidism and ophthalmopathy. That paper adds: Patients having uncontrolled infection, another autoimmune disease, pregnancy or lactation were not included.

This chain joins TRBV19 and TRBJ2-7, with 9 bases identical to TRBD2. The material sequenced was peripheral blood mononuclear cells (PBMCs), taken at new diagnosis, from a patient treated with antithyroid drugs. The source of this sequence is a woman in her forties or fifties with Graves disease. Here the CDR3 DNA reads TGTGCCAGTAGCGGGTCCCTAGCGGGGAACTCCTACGAGCAGTACTTC. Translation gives CASSGSLAGNSYEQYF.